This T cell receptor beta chain is drawn from a study of tumor-infiltrating lymphocytes in localized non-small cell lung cancer. This clone is a singleton in its sample. With V trimmed by 4 bases and J by 4 bases, 10 bases remained unmatched. The germline V gene has CDR1 SGHDT and CDR2 YYEEEE. CDR3 length: 17 residues. The method was immunoSEQ multiplex PCR; TCRdb's version includes in-frame clones alone and lacks a portion of them. Here the sample spans approximately 6,200 clones, 75% to 85% being singletons. This sequence was found in a human donor with non-small cell lung cancer. The chain has TRBV5-6 and TRBJ2-5, with TRBD2 identical over 13 bases. Sequencing was carried out using uninvolved lung tissue not adjacent to the tumor. DNA of the CDR3: TGTGCCAGCAGCAAACTAGCGGGAGGGCCCTCGGGAGAGACCCAGTACTTC. Translation: CASSKLAGGPSGETQYF.